These 31 T cell receptor beta chains share one sample of origin, sequenced in a study of graft-versus-host responses after intestinal transplantation (dated by TCRdb to about 2021). To isolate intraepithelial and lamina propria lymphocytes from graft specimens, dithiothreitol, EDTA incubations and collagenase D digestion were used. To prepare the library, the immunoSEQ multiplex PCR assay was applied. Here the immuneACCESS table is served through TCRdb, limited to in-frame sequences with V and J called. Missing clones are a known gap in these copies; in checked studies unresolved V genes cover under half, and the rest lacks a known reason. Across this sample there are 4,500 to 5,500 clones, with over 60% seen only once. The ten largest make up approximately 13% of the sample. The sequenced sample was ileum tissue, obtained just under 260 days after intestinal transplant. The receptors stem from a human patient who received an intestinal transplant, so some T cells may come from the graft donor.

This clone has just a few counts. The rearrangement uses TRBV7-9 and TRBJ1-2, with D tentatively TRBD1 (6 bases). The ends were cut back, 3 bases at V and 8 bases at J, with 13 bases in the middle. CDR1 is SEHNR, CDR2 FQNEAQ, per germline (reference sequence). The CDR3 spans 13 residues. The CDR3 DNA sequence: TGTGCCAGCAGCTTGGGGGGGCATAGCGGCTACACCTTC. Translating gives CASSLGGHSGYTF. The entire variable domain, with the rest obtained from reference TRBV7-9 and TRBJ1-2, is as follows: DTGVSQNPRHKITKRGQNVTFRCDPISEHNRLYWYRQTLGQGPEFLTYFQNEAQLEKSRLLSDRFSAERPKGSFSTLEIQRTEQGDSAMYLCASSLGGHSGYTFGSGTRLTVV.

The chain uses TRBV11-3 and TRBJ2-7; D might be TRBD2 (5 bases). The V gene's germline CDR1 is SGHNT and CDR2 YENEEA. The CDR3 loop spans 15 amino acids. V lost 4 bases and J lost 2, with 15 bases in between. The CDR3 spells CASSSHRGVTYEQYF. Here the CDR3 DNA reads TGTGCCAGCAGCTCCCACCGGGGTGTCACCTACGAGCAGTACTTC.

This clone was detected once. The genes are TRBV18 and TRBJ2-5, with D perhaps TRBD1 (6 bases). The DNA end is a closer match to TRBJ2-7, so the J assignment may be wrong. The CDR3 sequence is 13 residues long. Germline CDR1 and CDR2: KGHSH and LQKENI. The CDR3 DNA follows: TGTGCCAGCTCACTCCAGGGGACCTACGAGCAGTACTTC. This translates into CASSLQGTYEQYF.

DNA for the CDR3: TGCGCCAGCAGCCCCCAGGGGGCGATCAATCAGCCCCAGCATTTT. Amino acids: CASSPQGAINQPQHF. The chain has TRBV5-1 and TRBJ1-5; 8 bases align to TRBD1. The CDR3 has 15 amino acids. V lost 4 bases to trimming and J lost 3 bases; unmatched junction nucleotides: 6. Germline values: CDR1 SGHRS, CDR2 YFSETQ.

In its sample, this clone was seen once. The chain couples TRBV7-2 to TRBJ2-1; perhaps TRBD1 as D (5 bases). V lost 5 bases and J lost 2, with 19 bases in between. The germline CDR1 and CDR2 sequences are SGHTA and FQGNSA. The CDR3 spans 17 residues. DNA of the CDR3: TGTGCCAGCAGCACCACCCCAGGGCATCTGACCTACAATGAGCAGTTCTTC. Encoded protein: CASSTTPGHLTYNEQFF. Supplemented by reference TRBV7-2 and TRBJ2-1, the full variable domain reads GAGVSQSPSNKVTEKGKDVELRCDPISGHTALYWYRQSLGQGLEFLIYFQGNSAPDKSGLPSDRFSAERTGGSVSTLTIQRTQQEDSAVYLCASSTTPGHLTYNEQFFGPGTRLTVL.

J is TRBJ2-4 and V is TRBV27; 11 bases are shared with TRBD2. Trimming at V came to 2 bases and at J to 6 bases, leaving 3 bases not matched to a gene. In germline, CDR1 is MNHEY, CDR2 SMNVEV (reference sequence). There are 15 residues in the CDR3. CDR3 nucleotide sequence: TGTGCCAGCAGTTTAGGCACTAGCGGGGGAAACATTCAGTACTTC. Translated: CASSLGTSGGNIQYF.

This clone was counted a few times. This chain uses TRBV4-1 with TRBJ2-5; 8 positions match TRBD2. From germline, CDR1 is MGHRA and CDR2 YSYEKL. Unmatched junction bases numbered 9, after V lost 2 bases and J lost 4 bases. The CDR3 extends over 16 amino acids. CDR3 sequence (DNA): TGCGCCAGCAGCCAAACGGGGGGGGCCGTAGGAGAGACCCAGTACTTC. It yields the protein CASSQTGGAVGETQYF.

The V call is TRBV7-6, the J call TRBJ1-2; a weak D match, TRBD1 (5 bases). This CDR3 region has 15 residues. Germline CDR1 and CDR2: SGHVS and FNYEAQ. Trimming took 5 bases from V and 6 from J, leaving 19 bases between them. CDR3: CASSAVRGKWNGYTF. The CDR3 DNA reads TGTGCCAGCAGCGCAGTCCGGGGGAAGTGGAATGGCTACACCTTC.

This chain connects TRBV7-3 to TRBJ2-2; TRBD1 matches 7 bases. The length of the CDR3 is 18 residues. The germline V gene encodes CDR1 SGHTA and CDR2 FQGTGA. Trimming cost V 2 bases and J 3 bases; bases outside gene matches: 12. CDR3 DNA: TGTGCCAGCAGCTTACCTCCTCTTGACAGGGATGACACCGGGGAGCTGTTTTTT. Translated: CASSLPPLDRDDTGELFF.

This clone was observed a few times. J is TRBJ1-1 and V is TRBV14, with D possibly matching TRBD1 (6 bases). The germline gives CDR1 SGHDN, CDR2 FVKESK. CDR3 length: 14 residues. Trimming left V 4 bases short and J 1 base short, with 10 bases between. For the CDR3, the DNA is TGTGCCAGCAGCCCTGGGGGCTGGAACACTGAAGCTTTCTTT. It codes for CASSPGGWNTEAFF.

The chain recombines TRBV7-8 with TRBJ2-7, with 9 bases lining up with TRBD1. The ends lost 3 bases at V and 2 bases at J; junction bases unmatched: 5. Germline CDR1 and CDR2: SGHVS and FQNEAQ. This CDR3 comprises 15 residues. The chain's CDR3 is CASSFDRDRAYEQYF. The CDR3 DNA reads as TGTGCCAGCAGCTTTGACCGGGACAGGGCCTACGAGCAGTACTTC.

The genes are TRBV27 and TRBJ1-6, with a weak D call TRBD1 (6 bases). Germline assignment: CDR1 MNHEY and CDR2 SMNVEV (reference sequence). V shed 2 bases and J shed 4 bases, with 12 bases lying between them. The CDR3 is made up of 16 amino acids. The CDR3 sequence is CASSLTKTGYNSPLHF. Here the CDR3 DNA reads TGTGCCAGCAGTTTAACTAAGACAGGTTATAATTCACCCCTCCACTTT.

The genes are TRBV7-7 and TRBJ2-3, with 11 nucleotides matching TRBD2. With 5 bases clipped from V and 2 bases from J, the junction kept 12 bases outside the gene matches. The CDR3 spans 18 residues. Germline CDR1 is SSHAT and CDR2 is FNYEAQ (reference sequence). CDR3 region: CASSPIRLAGTPTDTQYF. The CDR3 nucleotides are TGTGCCAGCAGCCCTATCCGACTAGCGGGGACCCCCACAGATACGCAGTATTTT.

This clone came up once. The chain joins TRBV27 to TRBJ2-3; 10 bases agree with TRBD2. Germline lookup yields CDR1 MNHEY and CDR2 SMNVEV (reference sequence). CDR3 size: 16 residues. The trim removed 1 base at V and 6 bases at J, leaving 7 bases unmatched. The CDR3 loop is CASSLWLAGECDTQYF. CDR3 nucleotide sequence: TGTGCCAGCAGTTTATGGCTAGCGGGAGAATGCGATACGCAGTATTTT.

This clone was counted once. The genes are TRBV19 and TRBJ2-3, with D possibly TRBD2 on 5 matching bases. The germline V gene has CDR1 LNHDA and CDR2 SQIVND (reference sequence). Trimming shortened V by 5 bases and J by 2 bases, and 11 bases separated the two germline ends. This CDR3 contains 14 residues. The CDR3 here is CASSLRTATDTQYF. The DNA for the CDR3 is TGTGCCAGTAGTCTTAGGACTGCCACAGATACGCAGTATTTT.

The chain joins TRBV19 to TRBJ2-7, with 11 positions matching TRBD2. CDR3 length: 14 amino acids. V lost 8 bases, J lost 5 bases, and 8 bases stayed unmatched. Germline loops: CDR1 LNHDA, CDR2 SQIVND (reference sequence). The CDR3 region is CASATSGSSHEQYF. CDR3 in DNA: TGTGCCAGTGCTACTAGCGGGAGTTCCCACGAGCAGTACTTC.

The gene calls are TRBV5-1 and TRBJ2-5; 7 bases align to TRBD1. The CDR3 contains 15 residues. Germline CDR1 SGHRS, CDR2 YFSETQ. The V gene end was trimmed by 4 bases and the J gene end by 2 bases; junction bases not matched to a gene: 8. CDR3 coding DNA: TGCGCCAGCAGCAGAATAGGGGGCGTACAAGAGACCCAGTACTTC. It translates to CASSRIGGVQETQYF.

This clone occurred once. J is TRBJ2-6 and V is TRBV5-4, with D perhaps TRBD2 (7 bases). This CDR3 has 19 residues. Deletions cut 4 bases from V and 0 bases from J, with 20 bases between. CDR1 and CDR2 (germline): SGHNT, YYREEE (reference sequence). CDR3 sequence: CASSLTRGAQNSGANVLTF. The CDR3, as DNA: TGTGCCAGCAGCCTAACCCGGGGGGCCCAGAACTCTGGGGCCAACGTCCTGACTTTC. Filled out from reference TRBV5-4 and TRBJ2-6, the complete variable domain reads ETGVTQSPTHLIKTRGQQVTLRCSSQSGHNTVSWYQQALGQGPQFIFQYYREEENGRGNFPPRFSGLQFPNYSSELNVNALELDDSALYLCASSLTRGAQNSGANVLTFGAGSRLTVL.

J is TRBJ2-7 and V is TRBV7-2, with TRBD2 matching 11 bases. There are 14 residues in the CDR3. V was clipped by 4 bases and J by 2 bases; unmatched bases: 1. Looked up from germline, CDR1 is SGHTA and CDR2 is FQGNSA. CDR3 sequence reads: CASSSGLAAYEQYF. The CDR3 region has the DNA TGTGCCAGCAGCTCGGGACTAGCGGCCTACGAGCAGTACTTC.

V is TRBV7-2 and J is TRBJ2-3, with 11 bases fitting TRBD2. CDR1 and CDR2 from the germline V gene are SGHTA and FQGNSA. The CDR3 loop spans 16 amino acids. After removal of 6 bases from V and 4 bases from J, the junction contained 9 bases not matched to a gene. The CDR3 protein is CASSLLAGGQADTQYF. CDR3 DNA: TGTGCCAGCAGTCTGTTAGCGGGGGGGCAAGCAGATACGCAGTATTTT.

The CDR3 bases are TGCGCCAGCAGCCAAGTATTTCGGACTACGCGAAACTACGAGCAGTACTTC. This codes for CASSQVFRTTRNYEQYF. The rearrangement joins TRBV4-1 to TRBJ2-7, with D tentatively TRBD2 (6 bases). Germline V CDR1 and CDR2: MGHRA, YSYEKL. This CDR3 has 17 residues. Between the trimmed V and J ends, which lost 1 base and 3 bases, there was a span of 19 bases.

The CDR3 loop reads CASSGENIQYF. In DNA form, the CDR3 reads TGTGCCAGCTCGGGAGAAAACATTCAGTACTTC. The rearrangement links TRBV2 to TRBJ2-4; TRBD2 might be the D (6 bases). The CDR3 is 11 amino acids. Trimming stripped 8 bases from V and 5 bases from J, with 7 bases between. CDR1 SNHLY and CDR2 FYNNEI come from the germline V gene.

V and J are TRBV6-5 and TRBJ2-7; D may be TRBD2 (6 bases). Trimming removed 2 bases from V and 5 bases from J, with 16 bases in between. The germline CDR1 and CDR2 sequences are MNHEY and SVGAGI. The CDR3 loop spans 15 amino acids. The CDR3 spells CASSYTGDGIHEQYF. DNA for the CDR3: TGTGCCAGCAGTTACACGGGGGACGGGATCCACGAGCAGTACTTC.

The chain employs TRBV5-1 and TRBJ1-4; D gene unclear. CDR1 SGHRS and CDR2 YFSETQ come from the germline V gene. The CDR3 runs to 14 residues. V lost 2 bases, J lost 7 bases, and 12 bases lay in between. The CDR3 reads CASSLYGSGEKLFF. The CDR3, as DNA: TGCGCCAGCAGCTTATATGGGAGCGGTGAAAAACTGTTTTTT.

This rearrangement joins TRBV6-4 to TRBJ2-3; 8 positions match TRBD1. This CDR3 comprises 16 residues. Germline V gene lookup returns CDR1 MRHNA and CDR2 SNTAGT. Germline trimming cut 3 bases from V and 4 bases from J; bases unmatched to any gene: 9. In DNA form, the CDR3 reads TGTGCCAGCAGTGATTCCCCCGACAGGGGACCAGATACGCAGTATTTT. Its translation is CASSDSPDRGPDTQYF.

This clone has just one count. This chain uses TRBV6-4 with TRBJ2-1; 11 positions agree with TRBD1. The CDR3 is 14 amino acids. Germline-derived CDR1 and CDR2 are MRHNA and SNTAGT. After removal of 2 bases from V and 6 bases from J, the junction contained 0 bases not matched to a gene. The CDR3 nucleotides read TGTGCCAGCAGTGACGGGACAGGGGGCAATGAGCAGTTCTTC. This encodes CASSDGTGGNEQFF.

The V call is TRBV5-1, the J call TRBJ2-7, with 10 bases identical to TRBD2. The CDR3 extends over 15 amino acids. Germline CDR1 reads SGHRS; CDR2 reads YFSETQ. V gave up 2 bases and J gave up 4 bases; unmatched junction bases: 6. The CDR3 region has the DNA TGCGCCAGCAGCTTCTTCACTAGCGGGAAATACGAGCAGTACTTC. This translates into CASSFFTSGKYEQYF.

This rearrangement joins TRBV6-5 to TRBJ2-1; TRBD1 agrees at 11 bases. The V gene's germline CDR1 is MNHEY and CDR2 SVGAGI. V lost 6 bases to trimming and J lost 6 bases; unmatched junction nucleotides: 4. CDR3 size: 14 residues. In nucleotides, the CDR3 is TGTGCCAGCAGGGACAGGGGGCATAGCAATGAGCAGTTCTTC. Residues: CASRDRGHSNEQFF.

The J gene is TRBJ1-2, the V gene TRBV13; 7 bases line up with TRBD1. The CDR3 consists of 14 residues. Losses at the gene ends were 5 bases for V and 4 bases for J; bases not matched to a gene: 7. Germline-derived CDR1 and CDR2 are PRHDT and FYEKMQ (reference sequence). The DNA for the CDR3 is TGTGCCAGCAGCCTCCCGGGGGACAGCTATGGCTACACCTTC. Translating it yields CASSLPGDSYGYTF. The variable domain in full, with the rest retrieved from reference TRBV13 and TRBJ1-2, is AAGVIQSPRHLIKEKRETATLKCYPIPRHDTVYWYQQGPGQDPQFLISFYEKMQSDKGSIPDRFSAQQFSDYHSELNMSSLELGDSALYFCASSLPGDSYGYTFGSGTRLTVV.

This chain links TRBV19 with TRBJ1-5; 8 nucleotides line up with TRBD1. The germline CDR1 and CDR2 sequences are LNHDA and SQIVND (reference sequence). After removal of 6 bases from V and 7 bases from J, the junction contained 5 bases not matched to a gene. The CDR3 runs 13 residues. CDR3 protein: CASRGQGRQPQHF. The CDR3 nucleotides are TGTGCCAGTAGAGGACAGGGAAGACAGCCCCAGCATTTT. Full variable domain (missing parts from reference TRBV19 and TRBJ1-5): DGGITQSPKYLFRKEGQNVTLSCEQNLNHDAMYWYRQDPGQGLRLIYYSQIVNDFQKGDIAEGYSVSREKKESFPLTVTSAQKNPTAFYLCASRGQGRQPQHFGDGTRLSIL.

The rearrangement joins TRBV23-1 to TRBJ2-2, with D perhaps TRBD2 (5 bases). TRBV23-1 carries the ORF label, with uncertain function. CDR3 length: 16 amino acids. The germline V and J ends were trimmed by 0 bases and 1 base, with 9 bases remaining between them. The CDR3 region is CASSQSQAGNTGELFF. Here the CDR3 DNA reads TGCGCCAGCAGTCAATCGCAGGCGGGGAACACCGGGGAGCTGTTTTTT.